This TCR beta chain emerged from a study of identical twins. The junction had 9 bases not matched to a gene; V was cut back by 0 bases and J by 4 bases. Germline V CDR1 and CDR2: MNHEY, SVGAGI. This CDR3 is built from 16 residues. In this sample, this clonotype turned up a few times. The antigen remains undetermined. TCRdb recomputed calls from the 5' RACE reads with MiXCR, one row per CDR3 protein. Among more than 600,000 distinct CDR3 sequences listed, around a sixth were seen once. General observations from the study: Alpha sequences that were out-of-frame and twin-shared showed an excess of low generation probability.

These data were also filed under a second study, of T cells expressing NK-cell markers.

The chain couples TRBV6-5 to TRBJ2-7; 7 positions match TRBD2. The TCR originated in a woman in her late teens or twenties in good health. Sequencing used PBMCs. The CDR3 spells CASSYSRGRSMYEQYF. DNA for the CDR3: TGTGCCAGCAGTTACTCGCGCGGGAGAAGTATGTACGAGCAGTACTTC.